This T cell receptor beta chain was observed in a study of CD8 T cells in ankylosing spondylitis (dated by TCRdb to 2016 to 2017). For context, the study as a whole: The study profiled T cell receptor beta repertoires in healthy donors and ankylosing spondylitis patients to find disease-linked TCR variants. The full study cohort comprised around 23 ankylosing spondylitis patients and roughly 100 healthy donors. Peripheral blood samples were taken, and synovial fluid was additionally collected from ankylosing spondylitis patients. What the authors observed across the whole study: The disease-linked clones were reported to be significantly enriched in matched synovial fluid samples from ankylosing spondylitis patients. Blood from ankylosing spondylitis patients appeared to be characterized by a TCR beta motif made up of under ten highly homologous amino acid variants. A CD8+ phenotype was shown by the disease-linked clones, which were found at relatively low frequencies in peripheral blood. Some motif variants had previously been reported in the synovial fluid and blood of reactive arthritis patients, which suggests shared mechanisms of disease initiation.

Worth noting for this clonotype: This clone's antigen is unknown. Qualities for individual bases were not recorded, and no much larger clone is one base off.

V has 0 bases trimmed and J has 5 bases trimmed; junction bases matching no gene number 17. Reading from cysteine to phenylalanine, the CDR3 counts 21 amino acids. The entry retains the CDR3 DNA only, 63 bases that are in frame from base 1. CDR1 and CDR2, per the germline V gene, are SGDLS and YYNGEE. Instrument on record: Illumina HiSeq 2500. Quantitative 5'-RACE with molecular barcodes was used to prepare TCR beta libraries. In the paper's pipeline: Disease-linked TCR variants were identified with a new computational method built on a probabilistic model of VDJ rearrangement. Using fastp at Q25 and MiXCR, TCRdb reprocessed the public reads and kept productive beta chains. Records with the same CDR3 protein are collapsed into one entry carrying the most frequent genes and DNA. TCRdb's processing, not the authors', yielded these V and J calls. This sample is represented by about 260,000 distinct CDR3 sequences; around 18% of them were singletons. The ten largest account for roughly 7.3% of the sample.

The V gene is TRBV9 and the J gene is TRBJ2-5, with 15 junctional bases fitting TRBD2. The sequenced material came from blood, either unsorted or a sorted T cell fraction (not recorded which). The clonotype was recovered from a male donor with ankylosing spondylitis or in good health (not recorded which). The nucleotide sequence is TGTGCCAGCAGCGTAGGAGGGGGTCAAGGACTAGCGGGAGGGTTTCGGGAGACCCAGTACTTC. Translation gives CASSVGGGQGLAGGFRETQYF.